A selection of T cell receptor beta chains follows, all from one sample in a study of long-term antiretroviral therapy in people with HIV. Clones were sequenced by immunoSEQ multiplex PCR, and TCRdb holds only the in-frame ones, with some missing. The sample contains about 50,000 clones, around four fifths of which appear only once. Here the sequenced sample was unsorted PBMCs, taken 0.8 years after starting antiretroviral therapy. The receptors derive from a woman younger than 30 with HIV. CDR3s include the opening cysteine and the closing phenylalanine or tryptophan. D genes are given only for firm matches. The size of a clone is reported for some rows only, either as once, few or many, or as a class for expanded clones.

NA	TRBV6-6	NA	TRBJ2-5	CASSYEAPSVGTQYF	TGTGCCAGCAGTTACGAGGCCCCTTCGGTCGGGACCCAGTACTTC
NA	TRBV7-9	NA	TRBJ2-3	CASTTKTTTDTQYF	TGTGCCAGCACCACAAAAACTACCACAGATACGCAGTATTTT
NA	TRBV6-5	NA	TRBJ2-3	CASIETNTDTQYF	TGTGCCAGCATCGAGACTAACACAGATACGCAGTATTTT
NA	TRBV7-8	NA	TRBJ2-1	CASSARDNSYNEQFF	TGTGCCAGCAGCGCCCGGGACAACTCCTACAATGAGCAGTTCTTC
NA	TRBV19	TRBD2	TRBJ2-3	CATAPGGLWADTQYF	TGTGCCACCGCCCCGGGAGGACTGTGGGCAGATACGCAGTATTTT
NA	TRBV7-9	NA	TRBJ2-5	CASSLAVSTEGLETQYF	TGTGCCAGCAGCTTAGCGGTGAGCACGGAGGGATTGGAGACCCAGTACTTC
NA	TRBV7-9	NA	TRBJ1-2	CASSATQRPNYGYTF	TGTGCCAGCAGCGCCACCCAACGTCCTAACTATGGCTACACCTTC
NA	TRBV25-1	NA	TRBJ2-2	CASSEYRNPGGELFF	TGTGCCAGCAGTGAATATCGGAACCCGGGCGGGGAGCTGTTTTTT
NA	TRBV18	TRBD1	TRBJ1-2	CASSPTGGTNYGYTF	TGTGCCAGCTCACCTACAGGGGGGACTAACTATGGCTACACCTTC
NA	TRBV7-9	TRBD2	TRBJ2-7	CASRGDSLAGVIYEQYF	TGTGCCAGCAGGGGCGATTCACTAGCGGGAGTTATCTACGAGCAGTACTTC
NA	TRBV9	NA	TRBJ2-1	CASSVVGSSVRQFF	TGTGCCAGCAGCGTAGTTGGGAGTTCGGTCAGGCAGTTCTTC
NA	TRBV29-1	TRBD1	TRBJ2-7	CSVVVGLGQGAFEQYF	TGCAGCGTTGTGGTTGGGTTGGGACAGGGGGCTTTCGAGCAGTACTTC
NA	TRBV6-6	TRBD1	TRBJ1-4	CASSYVGDRNEKLFF	TGTGCCAGCAGTTACGTTGGGGACAGGAATGAAAAACTGTTTTTT
NA	TRBV6-5	NA	TRBJ2-3	CASSVLGDTQYF	TGTGCCAGCAGTGTACTGGGGGATACGCAGTATTTT
NA	TRBV5-4	NA	TRBJ2-7	CASSYGGPYEQYF	TGTGCCAGCAGCTACGGAGGCCCCTACGAGCAGTACTTC
NA	TRBV7-9	NA	TRBJ2-2	CASEGAGELFF	TGTGCCAGCGAGGGTGCCGGGGAGCTGTTTTTT
NA	TRBV7-2	NA	TRBJ2-3	CASSLGSSGTDTQYF	TGTGCCAGCAGCTTGGGCTCTAGCGGCACAGATACGCAGTATTTT
few	TRBV19	TRBD1	TRBJ2-7	CASRMTGGTYEQYF	TGTGCCAGTAGGATGACAGGGGGTACCTACGAGCAGTACTTC
NA	TRBV19	TRBD1	TRBJ1-1	CASTRDREANTEAFF	TGTGCCAGTACCAGGGACAGAGAAGCGAACACTGAAGCTTTCTTT
NA	TRBV18	NA	TRBJ1-5	CASSPTGLLNLGGHQPQHF	TGTGCCAGCTCCCCCACAGGGCTCCTAAACCTTGGGGGGCATCAGCCCCAGCATTTT
NA	TRBV19	TRBD2	TRBJ2-5	CASGGAGGETQYF	TGTGCCAGTGGGGGTGCGGGAGGAGAGACCCAGTACTTC
NA	TRBV4-3	NA	TRBJ2-7	CASSQDFRGSDEQYF	TGCGCCAGCAGCCAAGATTTCAGGGGAAGCGACGAGCAGTACTTC
NA	TRBV18	NA	TRBJ1-1	CASSPGLNTEAFF	TGTGCCAGCTCACCAGGCTTGAACACTGAAGCTTTCTTT